This TCR beta chain was recovered during a study of OX40 agonist ivuxolimab in advanced cancers. Study background: The study gave patients intravenous ivuxolimab at 0.01 to 10 mg/kg every 2 weeks. Three patients, one with hepatocellular carcinoma and two with cutaneous melanoma, achieved partial responses.

Study-level findings and limits: More expanded clones were found, on average, in CD8+ than in CD4+ T cells.

Concerning this clone itself: The antigen is not known.

This table comes from immunoSEQ multiplex PCR, and its TCRdb copy is limited to in-frame clones, with some not included. The data contain 100,000 to 150,000 clones, roughly 95% of them singletons. Germline assignment: CDR1 SGHDN and CDR2 FVKESK. The CDR3 has 16 amino acids. V was cut by 0 bases and J by 2 bases, with 11 bases left in between. This TCR was sampled from an adult with an advanced solid tumor such as melanoma, head and neck, liver or kidney cancer. The chain employs TRBV14 and TRBJ2-1; D might be TRBD2 (5 bases). The source was CD4+ or CD8+ T cells sorted from blood, collected in a trial of the OX40 agonist ivuxolimab. CDR3 loop: CASSQDGGLTYNEQFF. For the CDR3, the DNA is TGTGCCAGCAGCCAAGACGGCGGGCTCACCTACAATGAGCAGTTCTTC. The full variable domain, its missing parts supplied by reference TRBV14 and TRBJ2-1, is EAGVTQFPSHSVIEKGQTVTLRCDPISGHDNLYWYRRVMGKEIKFLLHFVKESKQDESGMPNNRFLAERTGGTYSTLKVQPAELEDSGVYFCASSQDGGLTYNEQFFGPGTRLTVL.